Following are 11 T cell receptor beta chains from one sample sequenced in a study of tumor and adjacent non-tumor tissue in lung cancer. RNA was extracted from bulk tissue without any cell sorting. The library came from three nested PCR rounds adapted from ARM-PCR protocols. TCRdb fed the multiplex PCR reads into MiXCR, producing one record per CDR3 protein. The table has 75,000 to 80,000 distinct CDR3 sequences, around 75% seen once. Sequencing was carried out using lung tumor tissue. The source of these receptors is a woman between 45 and 65 years old with non-small cell lung cancer.

The chain carries TRBV11-2 and TRBJ2-1, with 12 positions matching TRBD2. Germline V CDR1 and CDR2: SGHAT, FQNNGV. The CDR3 is made up of 14 amino acids. Trimming at V came to 8 bases and at J to 8 bases, leaving 7 bases not matched to a gene. CDR3 bases: TGTGCCAGCGGGGGGACTAGCGGGTCCGATGAGCAGTTCTTC. Protein: CASGGTSGSDEQFF. The complete variable domain, with remaining parts taken from reference TRBV11-2 and TRBJ2-1, reads EAGVAQSPRYKIIEKRQSVAFWCNPISGHATLYWYQQILGQGPKLLIQFQNNGVVDDSQLPKDRFSAERLKGVDSTLKIQPAKLEDSAVYLCASGGTSGSDEQFFGPGTRLTVL.

The chain is built from TRBV29-1 and TRBJ2-5; possible D gene TRBD2, 7 bases. The CDR3 runs 12 residues. Germline assignment: CDR1 SQVTM and CDR2 ANQGSEA. V lost 8 bases and J lost 10, with 20 bases in between. This CDR3 reads CSTGISGQIQYF. For the CDR3, the DNA is TGCAGCACAGGGATTAGCGGGCAGATCCAGTACTTC.

This clonotype was seen once. J is TRBJ2-7 and V is TRBV11-1; D is perhaps TRBD1 (6 bases). This CDR3 comprises 15 residues. CDR1 and CDR2 (germline): SGHAT, FQDESV (reference sequence). Between the trimmed V and J ends, which lost 8 bases and 4 bases, there was a span of 21 bases. CDR3 residues: CASGYEIATGYEQYF. The CDR3 DNA reads TGTGCCAGCGGCTACGAAATAGCGACAGGTTACGAGCAGTACTTC.

A remark on this clonotype: One junction end disagrees with the germline gene, perhaps due to a read error. The CDR3 protein is CTSSFQGGEETQYF. CDR3 bases: TGTACCAGCAGCTTTCAGGGTGGGGAAGAGACCCAGTATTTC. The genes are TRBV5-6 and TRBJ2-5; maybe TRBD1 (5 bases). The CDR3 has 14 amino acids. Germline-derived CDR1 and CDR2 are SGHDT and YYEEEE.

The genes are TRBV20-1 and TRBJ1-1; D perhaps matches TRBD1 (5 bases). The germline gives CDR1 DFQATT, CDR2 SNEGSKA (reference sequence). This CDR3 contains 13 residues. Trimming took 3 bases from V and 12 from J, leaving 20 bases between them. CDR3 sequence (DNA): TGCAGTGCTAGGGATTTAGGGACCCCCGAACCTTTCTTT. Translated: CSARDLGTPEPFF.

This chain connects TRBV6-5 to TRBJ2-1; TRBD2 matches 11 bases. CDR1 and CDR2 from the germline V gene are MNHEY and SVGAGI. V shed 6 bases and J 9 bases; nucleotides not matched to a gene: 4. The CDR3 is made up of 13 amino acids. In DNA form, the CDR3 reads TGTGCCAGCAGCGACACTAGCGGGAGTGAGCAGTTCTTC. This translates into CASSDTSGSEQFF.

Remarks on this clonotype: A junction end diverges from the germline sequence, so it may reflect a read error. The chain uses TRBV28 and TRBJ2-5, with 7 bases aligning to TRBD1. CDR1 is MDHEN, CDR2 SYDVKM, per germline. The CDR3 contains 13 residues. The CDR3 loop is CVTGVGILETHYF. Here the CDR3 DNA reads TGTGTCACAGGGGTCGGGATTCTGGAGACCCACTACTTC.

About this clonotype itself: The CDR3 does not end in the conserved phenylalanine or tryptophan, so this is likely a read error. The V and J genes are TRBV12-3 or TRBV12-4 and TRBJ1-1; a weak D match, TRBD1 (5 bases). V gave up 3 bases and J gave up 11 bases, with 16 bases separating them. CDR3 length: 13 residues. The CDR3 DNA is TGTGCCAGCAGTTTTGGGCGGGATAGGGGCGCTTTCTCT. Translating it yields CASSFGRDRGAFS.

V and J are TRBV28 and TRBJ1-5; D not certain. Germline loops: CDR1 MDHEN, CDR2 SYDVKM. The CDR3 has 14 amino acids. V lost 5 bases and J 7 bases, leaving 15 bases between the germline ends. CDR3 residues: CASSTPYSGQPQHF. In DNA, the CDR3 is TGTGCCAGCAGTACCCCCTACAGTGGACAGCCCCAGCATTTT.

To note about this clonotype: A read error is possible here, since a much larger clone lies one base away. The chain is built from TRBV1 and TRBJ1-5. TRBV1 is tagged as a pseudogene. This CDR3 is 18 amino acids long. The CDR3 coding sequence is TGCACCAGCAGCCCACTGCCAGGACAGCCCCCCGCGGTTCAGCCCCAGCAATTT. This encodes CTSSPLPGQPPAVQPQQF.

As concerns this clonotype: Sequence at one end of the junction differs from germline and may be a read error. CDR3 DNA sequence: TGCAGTGTACAGGGGAGAGGAGATCCCTATGAGCAGTACTTC. Translating gives CSVQGRGDPYEQYF. The rearrangement joins TRBV29-1 to TRBJ2-7, with TRBD1 matching over 7 bases. The CDR3 has 14 residues. Germline loops: CDR1 SQVTM, CDR2 ANQGSEA.